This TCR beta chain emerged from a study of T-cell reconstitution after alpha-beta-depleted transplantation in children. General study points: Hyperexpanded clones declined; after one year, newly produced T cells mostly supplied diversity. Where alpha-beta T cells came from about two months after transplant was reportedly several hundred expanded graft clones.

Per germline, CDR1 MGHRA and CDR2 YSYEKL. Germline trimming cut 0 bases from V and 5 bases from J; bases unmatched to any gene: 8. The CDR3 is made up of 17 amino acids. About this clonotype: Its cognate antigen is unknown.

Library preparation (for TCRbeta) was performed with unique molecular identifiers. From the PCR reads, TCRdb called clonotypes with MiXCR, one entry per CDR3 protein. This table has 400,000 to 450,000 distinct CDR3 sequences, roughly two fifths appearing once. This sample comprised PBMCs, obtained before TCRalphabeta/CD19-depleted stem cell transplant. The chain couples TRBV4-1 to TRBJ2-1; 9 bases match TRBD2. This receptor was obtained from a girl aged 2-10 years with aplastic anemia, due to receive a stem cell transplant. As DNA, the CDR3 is TGCGCCAGCAGCCAAGATCAAGCTAGCGGGACCCACAATGAGCAGTTCTTC. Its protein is CASSQDQASGTHNEQFF.